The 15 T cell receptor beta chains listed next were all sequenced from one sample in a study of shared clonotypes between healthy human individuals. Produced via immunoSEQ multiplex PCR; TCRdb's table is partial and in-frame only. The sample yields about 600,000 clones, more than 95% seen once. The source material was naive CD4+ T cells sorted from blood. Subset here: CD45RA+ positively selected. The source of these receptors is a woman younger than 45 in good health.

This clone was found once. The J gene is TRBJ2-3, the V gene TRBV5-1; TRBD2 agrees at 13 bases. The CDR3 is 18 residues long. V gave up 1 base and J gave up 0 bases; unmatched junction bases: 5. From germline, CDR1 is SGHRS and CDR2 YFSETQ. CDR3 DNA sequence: TGCGCCAGCAGCTTGTACCGGACTAGCGGGAGTAGCACAGATACGCAGTATTTT. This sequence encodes CASSLYRTSGSSTDTQYF.

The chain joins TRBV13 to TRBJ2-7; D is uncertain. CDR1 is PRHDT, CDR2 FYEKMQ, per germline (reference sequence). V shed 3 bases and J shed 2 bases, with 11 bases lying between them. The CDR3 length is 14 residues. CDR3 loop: CASSFQTRAYEQYF. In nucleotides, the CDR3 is TGTGCCAGCAGCTTCCAGACACGAGCCTACGAGCAGTACTTC.

The CDR3 DNA reads TGTGCCAGCACACTAAACACCGGGGAGCTGTTTTTT. Its protein is CASTLNTGELFF. The V gene is TRBV2, the J gene TRBJ2-2; D remains ambiguous. CDR1 SNHLY and CDR2 FYNNEI come from the germline V gene. This CDR3 has 12 amino acids. Trimming removed 7 bases at V and 2 bases at J, with 5 bases between.

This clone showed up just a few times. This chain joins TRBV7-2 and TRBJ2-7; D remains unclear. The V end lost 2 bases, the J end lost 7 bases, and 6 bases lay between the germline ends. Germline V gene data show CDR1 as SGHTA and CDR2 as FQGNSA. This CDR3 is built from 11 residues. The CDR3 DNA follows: TGTGCCAGCAGCTTAAACCGGGAGCAGTACTTC. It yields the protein CASSLNREQYF. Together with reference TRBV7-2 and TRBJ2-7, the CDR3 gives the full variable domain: GAGVSQSPSNKVTEKGKDVELRCDPISGHTALYWYRQSLGQGLEFLIYFQGNSAPDKSGLPSDRFSAERTGGSVSTLTIQRTQQEDSAVYLCASSLNREQYFGPGTRLTVT.

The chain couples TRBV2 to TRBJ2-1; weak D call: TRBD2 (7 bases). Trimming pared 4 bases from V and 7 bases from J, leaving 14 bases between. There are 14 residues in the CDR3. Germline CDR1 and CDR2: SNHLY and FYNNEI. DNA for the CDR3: TGTGCCAGCAGTGGAGGGGGAGGGTCGAATGAGCAGTTCTTC. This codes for CASSGGGGSNEQFF.

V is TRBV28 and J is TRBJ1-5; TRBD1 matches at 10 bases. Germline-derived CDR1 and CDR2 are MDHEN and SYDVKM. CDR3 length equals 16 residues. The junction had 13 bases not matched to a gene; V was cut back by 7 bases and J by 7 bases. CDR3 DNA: TGTGCCAGCAATCGTCTCCGGGACAGGGGTTACCAGCCCCAGCATTTT. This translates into CASNRLRDRGYQPQHF.

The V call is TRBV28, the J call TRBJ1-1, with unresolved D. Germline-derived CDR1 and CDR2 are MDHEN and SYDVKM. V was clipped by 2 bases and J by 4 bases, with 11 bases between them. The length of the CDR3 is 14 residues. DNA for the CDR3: TGTGCCAGCAGTTTAAACCCGCCGGGCACTGAAGCTTTCTTT. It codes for CASSLNPPGTEAFF.

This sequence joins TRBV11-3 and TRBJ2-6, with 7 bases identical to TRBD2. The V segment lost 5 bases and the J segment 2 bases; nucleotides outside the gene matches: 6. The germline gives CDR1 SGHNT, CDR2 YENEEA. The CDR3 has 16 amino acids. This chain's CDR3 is CASSGNGGAGANVLTF. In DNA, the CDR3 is TGTGCCAGCAGCGGAAATGGGGGGGCTGGGGCCAACGTCCTGACTTTC.

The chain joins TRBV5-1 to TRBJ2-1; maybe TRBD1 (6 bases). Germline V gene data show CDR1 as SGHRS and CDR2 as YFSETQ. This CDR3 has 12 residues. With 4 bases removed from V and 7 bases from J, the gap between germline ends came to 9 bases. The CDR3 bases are TGCGCCAGCAGCCCTGGACAGAATGAGCAGTTCTTC. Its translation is CASSPGQNEQFF. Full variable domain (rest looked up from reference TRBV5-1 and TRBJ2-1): KAGVTQTPRYLIKTRGQQVTLSCSPISGHRSVSWYQQTPGQGLQFLFEYFSETQRNKGNFPGRFSGRQFSNSRSEMNVSTLELGDSALYLCASSPGQNEQFFGPGTRLTVL.

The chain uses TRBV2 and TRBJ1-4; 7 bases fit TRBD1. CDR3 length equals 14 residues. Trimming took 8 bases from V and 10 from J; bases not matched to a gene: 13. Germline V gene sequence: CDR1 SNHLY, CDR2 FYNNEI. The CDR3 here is CASQNRGGGGKLFF. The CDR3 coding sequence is TGTGCCAGCCAAAACAGGGGCGGCGGAGGAAAACTGTTTTTT.

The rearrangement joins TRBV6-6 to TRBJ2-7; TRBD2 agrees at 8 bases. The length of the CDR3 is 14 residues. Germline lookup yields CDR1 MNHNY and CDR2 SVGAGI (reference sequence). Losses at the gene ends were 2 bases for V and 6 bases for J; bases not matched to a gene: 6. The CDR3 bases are TGTGCCAGCAGTTACACCGGGAGGGCCGGCGAGCAGTACTTC. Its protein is CASSYTGRAGEQYF.

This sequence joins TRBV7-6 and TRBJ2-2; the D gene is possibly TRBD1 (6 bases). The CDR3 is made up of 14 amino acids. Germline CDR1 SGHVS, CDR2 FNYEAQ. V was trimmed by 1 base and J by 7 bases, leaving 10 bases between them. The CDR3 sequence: CASSLVPGVGELFF. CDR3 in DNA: TGTGCCAGCAGCTTAGTGCCAGGGGTCGGGGAGCTGTTTTTT. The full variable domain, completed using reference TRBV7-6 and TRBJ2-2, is GAGVSQSPRYKVTKRGQDVALRCDPISGHVSLYWYRQALGQGPEFLTYFNYEAQQDKSGLPNDRFSAERPEGSISTLTIQRTEQRDSAMYRCASSLVPGVGELFFGEGSRLTVL.

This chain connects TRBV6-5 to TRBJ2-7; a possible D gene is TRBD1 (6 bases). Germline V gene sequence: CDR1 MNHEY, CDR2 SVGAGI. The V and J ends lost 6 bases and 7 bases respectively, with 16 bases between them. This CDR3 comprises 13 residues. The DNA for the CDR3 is TGTGCCAGCAGGCAACAGGGAGTGCGTGAGCAGTACTTC. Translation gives CASRQQGVREQYF.

The CDR3 DNA follows: TGTGCCAGCAGCTTGTGGGGGGCTGGAAACACCATATATTTT. It codes for CASSLWGAGNTIYF. This chain connects TRBV5-6 to TRBJ1-3; D is perhaps TRBD1 (5 bases). The CDR3 contains 14 residues. With 1 base removed from V and 2 bases from J, the gap between germline ends came to 7 bases. The V gene's germline CDR1 is SGHDT and CDR2 YYEEEE.

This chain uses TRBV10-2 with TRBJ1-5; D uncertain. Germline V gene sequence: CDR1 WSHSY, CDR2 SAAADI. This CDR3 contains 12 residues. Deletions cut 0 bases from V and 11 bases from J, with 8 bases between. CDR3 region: CASSESERSQHF. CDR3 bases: TGCGCCAGCAGTGAGTCCGAGAGGTCCCAGCATTTT.